This T cell receptor (beta chain) was identified during a study of shared clonotypes between healthy human individuals. Deep-level running was used for the assay. The method was immunoSEQ multiplex PCR; TCRdb's version includes in-frame clones alone and lacks a portion of them. The sample has around 2,000,000 clones, roughly 91% seen once; the top ten hold under 2%. The CDR3 covers 14 residues. Trimming removed 8 bases from V and 4 bases from J; junction bases left unmatched: 4. Germline V lookup: CDR1 WNHNN, CDR2 SYGVQD (reference sequence). For this clone: Its antigen remains unidentified.

The naive CD8 subset, CD45RO-negative cells positively selected for CCR7, excluded terminally differentiated effector memory CD45RA+ cells. Study observations and caveats: In several donors, 4.5% to 5.5% of naive CD4 clonotypes appeared in common.

This TCR derives from a man aged 18 to 29 in good health. Some clones in this sample may be carry-over from other donors' samples. The rearrangement uses TRBV10-1 and TRBJ2-1; 11 positions match TRBD2. Sequenced: naive CD8+ T cells from PBMCs. CDR3: CASHGTSGYNEQFF. DNA of the CDR3: TGCGCCAGCCACGGGACTAGCGGATACAATGAGCAGTTCTTC.